The next 9 T cell receptor beta chains were all read from a single sample in a study of T cell responses to AZD1222 COVID-19 vaccine. The table came from immunoSEQ multiplex PCR; TCRdb's copy has only in-frame clones and leaves some out. The data contain about 170,000 clones, 85% to 95% of them seen just once; the ten biggest clones take up 3.9%. The sequences come from peripheral blood, collected on day 0 of AZD1222 vaccination. The source of these receptors is an adult in good health.

The chain couples TRBV19 to TRBJ2-1, with TRBD2 as a possible D gene (5 bases). The ends were cut back, 3 bases at V and 3 bases at J, with 6 bases in the middle. CDR3 length: 13 residues. The germline gives CDR1 LNHDA, CDR2 SQIVND (reference sequence). The CDR3 DNA reads as TGTGCCAGTAGTATGGGAGTCTACAATGAGCAGTTCTTC. This translates into CASSMGVYNEQFF.

The rearrangement joins TRBV30 to TRBJ1-5, with a weak D call TRBD1 (5 bases). The length of the CDR3 is 14 residues. Per the germline V gene, CDR1 is GTSNPN and CDR2 is SVGIG (reference sequence). Trimming removed 4 bases from V and 0 bases from J, with 10 bases in between. CDR3: CAWNRWDSNQPQHF. The CDR3 DNA follows: TGTGCCTGGAACAGGTGGGATAGCAATCAGCCCCAGCATTTT.

This clone has a single count. The chain combines TRBV15 with TRBJ2-7, with TRBD2 matching 12 bases. Germline CDR1 is LNHNV and CDR2 is YYDKDF (reference sequence). V lost 2 bases to trimming and J lost 4 bases; unmatched junction nucleotides: 18. This CDR3 comprises 20 residues. The DNA for the CDR3 is TGTGCCACCAGCAGATTAAATCGACTAGCGGGAGATCCTAAGAAGTACGAGCAGTACTTC. This gives the protein CATSRLNRLAGDPKKYEQYF.

The chain couples TRBV5-6 to TRBJ1-1; weak D call: TRBD1 (6 bases). Germline values: CDR1 SGHDT, CDR2 YYEEEE. There are 14 residues in the CDR3. V lost 4 bases to trimming and J lost 4 bases, with 14 bases between them. CDR3 amino acids: CASSPLAGATEAFF. The CDR3, as DNA: TGTGCCAGCAGCCCTTTGGCGGGGGCCACTGAAGCTTTCTTT.

This clone has a single count. The rearrangement joins TRBV7-2 to TRBJ1-5; 8 bases line up with TRBD1. This CDR3 has 15 residues. The V gene end was trimmed by 3 bases and the J gene end by 7 bases; junction bases not matched to a gene: 8. Germline values: CDR1 SGHTA, CDR2 FQGNSA. This CDR3 reads CASSFRTGLYQPQHF. The CDR3 DNA sequence: TGTGCCAGCAGCTTTAGGACAGGGTTGTACCAGCCCCAGCATTTT.

The chain has TRBV6-4 and TRBJ1-1; D unresolved. The V and J ends lost 4 bases and 1 base respectively, with 7 bases between them. Germline values: CDR1 MRHNA, CDR2 SNTAGT. This CDR3 is built from 13 residues. The CDR3 bases are TGTGCCAGCAGTGCCGTCGAGAACACTGAAGCTTTCTTT. Amino acids: CASSAVENTEAFF.

This chain links TRBV29-1 with TRBJ1-2; 7 bases line up with TRBD1. The V segment lost 7 bases and the J segment 5 bases; nucleotides outside the gene matches: 10. The germline gives CDR1 SQVTM, CDR2 ANQGSEA. This CDR3 region has 13 residues. CDR3 amino acids: CSAVTGLGYGYTF. DNA of the CDR3: TGCAGCGCCGTGACAGGGTTAGGATATGGCTACACCTTC. Together with reference TRBV29-1 and TRBJ1-2, the CDR3 gives the full variable domain: SAVISQKPSRDICQRGTSLTIQCQVDSQVTMMFWYRQQPGQSLTLIATANQGSEATYESGFVIDKFPISRPNLTFSTLTVSNMSPEDSSIYLCSAVTGLGYGYTFGSGTRLTVV.

The rearrangement links TRBV15 to TRBJ1-4, with TRBD1 matching 7 bases. J lost 7 bases, V lost 3 bases, and 2 bases had no gene match. The CDR3 is made up of 13 amino acids. Germline loops: CDR1 LNHNV, CDR2 YYDKDF (reference sequence). As DNA, the CDR3 is TGTGCCACCAGCAGTCGGGACAGTGAAAAACTGTTTTTT. Its translation: CATSSRDSEKLFF.

This clone was observed a few times. This rearrangement joins TRBV19 to TRBJ1-1; weak D call: TRBD1 (6 bases). The V gene's germline CDR1 is LNHDA and CDR2 SQIVND (reference sequence). The CDR3 is made up of 14 amino acids. V lost 6 bases and J 2 bases, leaving 13 bases between the germline ends. As DNA, the CDR3 is TGTGCCAGTAGCATGGGACACGCAAACACTGAAGCTTTCTTT. It translates to CASSMGHANTEAFF.